The present TCR beta chain was sequenced within a study of T-cell reconstitution after alpha-beta-depleted transplantation in children. Germline CDR1 reads SGHTA; CDR2 reads FQGTGA. J lost 5 bases, V lost 5 bases, and 10 bases had no gene match. This CDR3 spans 15 amino acids. The library targeted TCRbeta and was prepared with unique molecular identifiers. TCRdb called the PCR reads again in MiXCR, with one record for every CDR3 protein. Of hundreds of thousands of distinct CDR3 sequences in the sample, roughly 15% were seen once. This clonotype appeared a few times. The source material was PBMCs from the stem cell graft donor, sampled from the stem cell graft. The chain uses TRBV7-3 and TRBJ2-5; 8 nucleotides agree with TRBD2. The source of this sequence is a human donor who donated a stem cell graft to a child with acute myeloid leukemia. In nucleotides, the CDR3 is TGTGCCAGCAGCCTTCGGGGGGGCCGAGAGGAGACCCAGTACTTC. This translates into CASSLRGGREETQYF.